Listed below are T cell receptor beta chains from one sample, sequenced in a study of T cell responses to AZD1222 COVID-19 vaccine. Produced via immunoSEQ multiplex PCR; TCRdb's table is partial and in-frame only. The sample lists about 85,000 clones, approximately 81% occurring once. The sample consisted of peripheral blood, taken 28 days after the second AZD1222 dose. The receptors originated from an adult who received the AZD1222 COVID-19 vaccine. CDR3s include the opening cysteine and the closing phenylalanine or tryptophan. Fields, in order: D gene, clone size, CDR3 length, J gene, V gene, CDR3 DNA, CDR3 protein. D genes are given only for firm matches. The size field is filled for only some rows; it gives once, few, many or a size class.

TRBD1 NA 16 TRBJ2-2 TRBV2 TGTGCCAGCAGTGGAGGTCGGACAGGGAACACCGGGGAGCTGTTTTTT CASSGGRTGNTGELFF
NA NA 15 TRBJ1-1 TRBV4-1 TGCGCCAGCAGCCAAGGTAGGCAGTTGGACACTGAAGCTTTCTTT CASSQGRQLDTEAFF
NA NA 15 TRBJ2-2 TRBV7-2 TGTGCCAGCAGCCTCCGGACAGCGAACACCGGGGAGCTGTTTTTT CASSLRTANTGELFF
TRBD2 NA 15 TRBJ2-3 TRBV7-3 TGTGCCAGCAGCCCCGGGACTAGCGGCACAGATACGCAGTATTTT CASSPGTSGTDTQYF
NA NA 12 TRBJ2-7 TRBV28 TGTGCCAGCAGTTTGACAAACTACGAGCAGTACTTC CASSLTNYEQYF
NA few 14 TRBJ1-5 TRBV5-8 TGTGCCAGCAGCCGTGGGCCGAAGGAACAGCCCCAGCATTTT CASSRGPKEQPQHF
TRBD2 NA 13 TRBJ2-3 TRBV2 TGTGCCAGCAAGCGGGATGGAGGGGATACGCAGTATTTT CASKRDGGDTQYF
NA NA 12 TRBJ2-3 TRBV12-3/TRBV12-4 TGTGCCAGCAGTCCAATAGGAGATACGCAGTATTTT CASSPIGDTQYF
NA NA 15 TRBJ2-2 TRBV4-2 TGTGCCAGCAGGCTTTCGACAGTAGGGACCGGGGAGCTGTTTTTT CASRLSTVGTGELFF
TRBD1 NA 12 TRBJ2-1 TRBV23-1 TGCGCCAGCAGTCAAAGGGGGCATGAGCAGTTCTTC CASSQRGHEQFF
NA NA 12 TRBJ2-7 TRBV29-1 TGCAGCGTGGTACAGGGTGCCCACGAGCAGTACTTC CSVVQGAHEQYF
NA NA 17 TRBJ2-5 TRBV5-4 TGTGCCAGCAGCCAACCTACAGGCGGGGGCGCCCAAGAGACCCAGTACTTC CASSQPTGGGAQETQYF
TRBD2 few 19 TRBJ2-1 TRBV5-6 TGTGCCAGCAGCGACCGACTAGCAGCCCGAGCAAGCTCCTACAATGAGCAGTTCTTC CASSDRLAARASSYNEQFF
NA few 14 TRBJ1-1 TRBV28 TGTGCCAGCAGTTTGAGTTCGCTAGGAATCGAGGCTTTCTTT CASSLSSLGIEAFF
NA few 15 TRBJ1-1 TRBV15 TGTGCCACCAGCAGAGAAGCCACAGGGAGCACTGAAGCTTTCTTT CATSREATGSTEAFF
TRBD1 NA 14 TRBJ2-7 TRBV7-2 TGTGCCAGCAGCTTCCAGACAGGGGACTACGAGCAGTACTTC CASSFQTGDYEQYF
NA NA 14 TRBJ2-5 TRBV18 TGTGCCAGCTCACCCGCCTGGGGGGAAGAGACCCAGTACTTC CASSPAWGEETQYF
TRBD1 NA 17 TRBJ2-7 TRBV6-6 TGTGCCAGCAGTCTTCTTGGACAGGGAACAGGCTCCTACGAGCAGTACTTC CASSLLGQGTGSYEQYF
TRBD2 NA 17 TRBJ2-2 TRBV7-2 TGTGCCAGCAGCTCCGCCTCGTTCGGGCTAGCGGGAGGGGAGCTGTTTTTT CASSSASFGLAGGELFF